Each of the 10 T cell receptor beta chains below was sequenced from the same sample in a study of CD8+CD57+ T cells in acquired aplastic anemia. It was genomic DNA that served as the template for profiling TCR beta VDJ and CDR3. Each CDR3 protein gets one entry after TCRdb re-called the reads with MiXCR. Seen here are more than 150,000 distinct CDR3 sequences, roughly half observed once, and the top ten hold approximately 2.9%. Specimen: sorted CD4+, CD8+, or CD8+CD57+ T cells (not recorded which) from PBMCs. Receptor source: a human donor in good health.

Ten or more counts support this clonotype. The V and J genes are TRBV20-1 and TRBJ1-6; TRBD1 might be the D (5 bases). The V end was cut by 6 bases, the J end by 9 bases, with 12 bases between. CDR3 length: 12 amino acids. CDR1 is DFQATT and CDR2 is SNEGSKA in the germline V gene (reference sequence). The CDR3 loop reads CSAAGPGSPLHF. In nucleotides, the CDR3 is TGCAGTGCAGCAGGGCCAGGTTCACCCCTCCACTTT.

In this sample, this clonotype turned up many times. This rearrangement joins TRBV4-1 to TRBJ2-7; 12 nucleotides agree with TRBD2. Germline V gene lookup returns CDR1 MGHRA and CDR2 YSYEKL. The CDR3 loop spans 14 amino acids. Trimming removed 1 base from V and 5 bases from J; junction bases left unmatched: 0. CDR3 sequence (DNA): TGCGCCAGCAGCCAAGGACTAGCGGGAGACGAGCAGTACTTC. Amino acid sequence: CASSQGLAGDEQYF.

This clonotype was seen at least ten times. The chain links TRBV6-1 to TRBJ2-7, with 8 bases fitting TRBD1. The CDR3 is 14 residues long. Looked up from germline, CDR1 is MNHNS and CDR2 is SASEGT. The junction had 8 bases not matched to a gene; V was cut back by 6 bases and J by 4 bases. CDR3 loop: CASRAGQGGYEQYF. As DNA, the CDR3 is TGTGCCAGCAGAGCCGGACAGGGCGGGTACGAGCAGTACTTC.

A word on this clonotype: A much larger clone differs from this one at a single base, so this may be a read error. The rearrangement joins TRBV4-1 to TRBJ2-7, with D perhaps matching TRBD1 (5 bases). CDR1 is MGHRA and CDR2 is YSYEKL in the germline V gene. The CDR3 loop spans 14 amino acids. For the CDR3, the DNA is TGCGCCAGCAGCCTCACGACCCCAGGGTACGAGCAGCACTTC. This sequence encodes CASSLTTPGYEQHF.

The chain links TRBV19 to TRBJ2-6; D unresolved. The CDR3 spans 14 residues. Trimming removed 5 bases from V and 1 base from J, with 6 bases in between. Germline V gene data show CDR1 as LNHDA and CDR2 as SQIVND (reference sequence). The CDR3 protein is CASSASSGANVLTF. The CDR3 DNA reads as TGTGCCAGTAGTGCGAGTTCTGGGGCCAACGTCCTGACTTTC.

This clonotype was seen more than once but under ten times. J is TRBJ2-3 and V is TRBV12-3 or TRBV12-4; D remains ambiguous. This CDR3 contains 12 residues. Trimming took off 2 bases at V and 5 bases at J, with 5 bases between the two ends. CDR3 nucleotides: TGTGCCAGCAGTTTACCGGGAGATACGCAGTATTTT. This sequence encodes CASSLPGDTQYF.

This clonotype was observed many times. The chain couples TRBV18 to TRBJ2-5, with unresolved D. The CDR3 has 12 residues. V was clipped by 1 base and J by 8 bases, with 8 bases between them. Germline CDR1 KGHSH, CDR2 LQKENI. CDR3: CASSPLENTQYF. The DNA of the CDR3 is TGTGCCAGCTCACCACTGGAGAATACCCAGTACTTC.

This clonotype was counted many times. The gene calls are TRBV4-3 and TRBJ2-5; possibly TRBD1 for D (5 bases). This CDR3 contains 18 residues. The ends were cut back, 0 bases at V and 0 bases at J, with 17 bases in the middle. From germline, CDR1 is LGHNA and CDR2 YSLEER. The CDR3 bases are TGCGCCAGCAGCCAAGAACTGCTGACAGTCCCGTACCAAGAGACCCAGTACTTC. Translated, it gives CASSQELLTVPYQETQYF.

This clonotype was recorded a few times. CDR3 region: CASLPGQGFSPLHF. Written as DNA, the CDR3 is TGTGCCAGCCTTCCGGGACAGGGTTTTTCACCCCTCCACTTT. V gene TRBV2 combines with J gene TRBJ1-6; TRBD1 matches at 9 bases. Germline V gene sequence: CDR1 SNHLY, CDR2 FYNNEI. With V trimmed by 8 bases and J by 9 bases, 8 bases remained unmatched. CDR3 length: 14 amino acids. Full variable domain (remainder filled in from reference TRBV2 and TRBJ1-6): EPEVTQTPSHQVTQMGQEVILRCVPISNHLYFYWYRQILGQKVEFLVSFYNNEISEKSEIFDDQFSVERPDGSNFTLKIRSTKLEDSAMYFCASLPGQGFSPLHFGNGTRLTVT.

The chain joins TRBV19 to TRBJ1-1; the D is unclear. V lost 7 bases, J lost 0 bases, and 12 bases lay in between. Germline assignment: CDR1 LNHDA and CDR2 SQIVND (reference sequence). The CDR3 runs to 14 residues. CDR3 region: CASTQGGMNTEAFF. The DNA of the CDR3 is TGTGCCAGTACCCAAGGAGGGATGAACACTGAAGCTTTCTTT.